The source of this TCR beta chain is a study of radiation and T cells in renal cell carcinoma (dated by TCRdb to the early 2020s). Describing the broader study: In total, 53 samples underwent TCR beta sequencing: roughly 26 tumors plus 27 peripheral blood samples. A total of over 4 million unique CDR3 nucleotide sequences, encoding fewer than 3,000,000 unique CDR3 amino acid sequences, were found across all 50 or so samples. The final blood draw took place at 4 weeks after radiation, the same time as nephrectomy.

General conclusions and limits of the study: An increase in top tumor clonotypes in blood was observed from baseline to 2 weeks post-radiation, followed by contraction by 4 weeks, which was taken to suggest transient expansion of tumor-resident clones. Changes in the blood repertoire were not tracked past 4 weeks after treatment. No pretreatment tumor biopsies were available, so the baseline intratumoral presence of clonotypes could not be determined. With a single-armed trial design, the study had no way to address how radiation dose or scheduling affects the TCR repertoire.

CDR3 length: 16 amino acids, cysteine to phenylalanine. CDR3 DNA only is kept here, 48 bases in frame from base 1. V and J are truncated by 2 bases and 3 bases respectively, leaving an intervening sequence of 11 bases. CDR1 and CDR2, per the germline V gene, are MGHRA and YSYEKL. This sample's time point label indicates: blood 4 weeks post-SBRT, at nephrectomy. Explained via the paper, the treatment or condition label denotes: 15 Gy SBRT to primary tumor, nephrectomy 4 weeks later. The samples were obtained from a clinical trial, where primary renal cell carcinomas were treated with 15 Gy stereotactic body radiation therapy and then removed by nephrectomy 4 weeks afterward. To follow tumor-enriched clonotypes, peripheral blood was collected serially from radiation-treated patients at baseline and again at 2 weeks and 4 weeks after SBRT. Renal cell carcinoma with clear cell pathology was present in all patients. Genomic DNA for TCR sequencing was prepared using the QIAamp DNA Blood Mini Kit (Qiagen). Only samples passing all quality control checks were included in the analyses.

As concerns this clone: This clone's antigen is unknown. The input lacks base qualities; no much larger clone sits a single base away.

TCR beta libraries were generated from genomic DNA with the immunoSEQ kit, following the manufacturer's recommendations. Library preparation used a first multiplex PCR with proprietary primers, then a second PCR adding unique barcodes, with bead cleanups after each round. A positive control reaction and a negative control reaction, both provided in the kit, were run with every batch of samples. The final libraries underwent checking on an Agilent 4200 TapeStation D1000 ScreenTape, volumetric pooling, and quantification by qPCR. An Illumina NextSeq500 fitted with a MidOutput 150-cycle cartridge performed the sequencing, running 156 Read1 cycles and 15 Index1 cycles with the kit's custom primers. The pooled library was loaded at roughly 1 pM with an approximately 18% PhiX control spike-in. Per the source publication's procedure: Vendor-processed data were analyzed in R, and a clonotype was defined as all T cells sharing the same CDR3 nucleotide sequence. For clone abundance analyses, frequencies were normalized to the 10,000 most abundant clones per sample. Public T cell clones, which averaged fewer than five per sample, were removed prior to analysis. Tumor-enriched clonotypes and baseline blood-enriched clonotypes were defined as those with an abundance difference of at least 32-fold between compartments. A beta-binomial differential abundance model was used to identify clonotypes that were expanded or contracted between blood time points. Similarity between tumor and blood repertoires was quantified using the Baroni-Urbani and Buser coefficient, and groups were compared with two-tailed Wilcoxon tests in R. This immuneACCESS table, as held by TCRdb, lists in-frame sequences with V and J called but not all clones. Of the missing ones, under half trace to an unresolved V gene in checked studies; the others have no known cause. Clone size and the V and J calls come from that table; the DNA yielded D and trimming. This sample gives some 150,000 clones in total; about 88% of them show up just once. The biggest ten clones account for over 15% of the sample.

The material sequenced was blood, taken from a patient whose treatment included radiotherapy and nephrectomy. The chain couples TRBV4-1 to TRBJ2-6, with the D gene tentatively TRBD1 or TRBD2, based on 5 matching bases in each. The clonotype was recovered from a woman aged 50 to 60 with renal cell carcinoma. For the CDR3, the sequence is CASSQLWGIGANVLTF. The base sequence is TGCGCCAGCAGCCAACTGTGGGGGATTGGGGCCAACGTCCTGACTTTC.